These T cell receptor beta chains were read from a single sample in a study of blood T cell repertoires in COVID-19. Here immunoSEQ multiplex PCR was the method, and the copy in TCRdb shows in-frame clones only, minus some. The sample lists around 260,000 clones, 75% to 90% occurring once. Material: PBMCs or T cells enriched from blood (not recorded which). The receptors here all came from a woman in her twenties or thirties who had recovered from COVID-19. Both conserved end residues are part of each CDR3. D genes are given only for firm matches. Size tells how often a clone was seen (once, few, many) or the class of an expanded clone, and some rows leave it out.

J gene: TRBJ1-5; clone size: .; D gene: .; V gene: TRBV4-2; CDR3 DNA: TGTGCCAGCAGCCAAGCCGGGACTTTTAATCAGCCCCAGCATTTT; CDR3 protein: CASSQAGTFNQPQHF
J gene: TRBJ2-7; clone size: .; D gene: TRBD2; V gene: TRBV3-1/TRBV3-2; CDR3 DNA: TGTGCCAGCAGCCTCCATAATAGCGGGAGAGGCGAGCAGTACTTC; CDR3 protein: CASSLHNSGRGEQYF
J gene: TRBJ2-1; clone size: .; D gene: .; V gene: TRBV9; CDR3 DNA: TGTGCCAGCAGCCATCTTTCTTCGAGCGGACTATCCGTCCACAATGAGCAGTTCTTC; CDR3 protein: CASSHLSSSGLSVHNEQFF
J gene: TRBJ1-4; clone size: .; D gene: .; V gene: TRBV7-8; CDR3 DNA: TGTGCCAGCAGCTTTTCAGGGGCAACTAATGAAAAACTGTTTTTT; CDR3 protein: CASSFSGATNEKLFF
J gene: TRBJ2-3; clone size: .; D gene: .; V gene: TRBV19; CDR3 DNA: TGTGCCAGTAGTATCTGGCCCGCTAGCACAGATACGCAGTATTTT; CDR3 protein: CASSIWPASTDTQYF
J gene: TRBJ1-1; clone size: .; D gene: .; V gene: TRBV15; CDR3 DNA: TGTGCCACCAGCAGAGATCAACGGGAGGCTTTCTTT; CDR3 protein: CATSRDQREAFF
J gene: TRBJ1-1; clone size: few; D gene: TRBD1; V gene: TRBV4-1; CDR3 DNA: TGCGCCAGCAGCCAGGACAGGCAGAACACTGAAGCTTTCTTT; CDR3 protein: CASSQDRQNTEAFF
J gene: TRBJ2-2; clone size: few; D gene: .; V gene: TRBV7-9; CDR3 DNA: TGTGCCAGCAGCTTAGGTGACACCAACACCGGGGAGCTGTTTTTT; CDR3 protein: CASSLGDTNTGELFF
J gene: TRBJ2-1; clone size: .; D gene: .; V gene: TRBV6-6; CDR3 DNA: TGTGCCAGCAGGGCGGGACTCCTAGATTACAATGAGCAGTTCTTC; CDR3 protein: CASRAGLLDYNEQFF
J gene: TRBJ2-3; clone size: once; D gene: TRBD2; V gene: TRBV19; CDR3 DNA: TGTGCCAGTAGTAGAGGACTAGCGGGAGAATCGGATACGCAGTATTTT; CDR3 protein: CASSRGLAGESDTQYF
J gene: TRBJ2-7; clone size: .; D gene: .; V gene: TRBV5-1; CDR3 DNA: TGCGCCAGCAGCTTGGGGACAAAAAACCCCTACGAGCAGTACTTC; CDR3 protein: CASSLGTKNPYEQYF
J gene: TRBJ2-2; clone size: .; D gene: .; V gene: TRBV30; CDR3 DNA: TGTGCCTGGAGTATCATCGGGGGAGCCACCGGGGAGCTGTTTTTT; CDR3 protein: CAWSIIGGATGELFF
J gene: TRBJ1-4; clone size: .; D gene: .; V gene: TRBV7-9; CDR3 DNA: TGTGCCAGCAGCTTCCAAGAAAAACTGTTTTTT; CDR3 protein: CASSFQEKLFF
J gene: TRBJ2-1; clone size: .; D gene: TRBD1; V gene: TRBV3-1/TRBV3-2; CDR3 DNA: TGTGCCAGCAGCCCTTTTCAACAGGGGGGCTACAATGAGCAGTTCTTC; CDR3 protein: CASSPFQQGGYNEQFF
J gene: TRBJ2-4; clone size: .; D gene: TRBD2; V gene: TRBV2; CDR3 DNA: TGTGCCAGCAGTGAATCGGCGGGGGGGCTACGAAACATTCAGTACTTC; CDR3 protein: CASSESAGGLRNIQYF
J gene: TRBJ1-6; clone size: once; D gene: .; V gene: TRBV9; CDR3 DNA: TGTGCCAGCAGCGTAGGCAGGGTTAGGTCCTATAATTCACCCCTCCACTTT; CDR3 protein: CASSVGRVRSYNSPLHF
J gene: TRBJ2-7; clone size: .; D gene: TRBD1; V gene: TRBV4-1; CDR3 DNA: TGCGCCAGCAGCCGTACACAGGGGGCGGGCGAGCAGTACTTC; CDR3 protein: CASSRTQGAGEQYF